This TCR beta chain was captured by sequencing in a study of CD8 T cells in ankylosing spondylitis. Study-wide results and limits: CD8+ cells made up the disease-linked clones, which were relatively rare in peripheral blood. Characteristic, it appeared, of ankylosing spondylitis blood was a TCR beta motif of several highly homologous variants. The study looked at matched synovial fluid samples from ankylosing spondylitis patients. Disease-linked clones were reported to be significantly enriched there. Some motif variants were previously reported in reactive arthritis synovial fluid and blood.

As the method for making TCR beta libraries, quantitative 5'-RACE with molecular barcodes was used. A single record per CDR3 protein comes from TCRdb applying MiXCR to the 5' RACE reads. Among about 500,000 distinct CDR3 sequences, about 12% were seen once, and the ten largest hold approximately 6.2%. The V gene end was trimmed by 5 bases and the J gene end by 0 bases; junction bases not matched to a gene: 7. The CDR3 covers 17 residues. From germline, CDR1 is SGHVS and CDR2 FQNEAQ. This clonotype has only a few counts. Its antigen is currently unknown. The chain recombines TRBV7-8 with TRBJ2-1; 10 nucleotides agree with TRBD1. The sequenced sample was blood, either unsorted or a sorted T cell fraction (not recorded which). The sequence came from a male donor with ankylosing spondylitis. The CDR3 DNA reads as TGTGCCAGCAGCCCCCGGACAGGGGGAAGCTCCTACAATGAGCAGTTCTTC. It is translated as CASSPRTGGSSYNEQFF.